Following are 22 T cell receptor beta chains from one sample sequenced in a study of cytomegalovirus exposure and HLA in healthy donors. The study ran its PCR with 60 Vbeta and 13 Jbeta primers. This table comes from immunoSEQ multiplex PCR, and its TCRdb copy is limited to in-frame clones, with some not included. Counted here are around 180,000 clones, around 82% occurring once; the ten biggest clones make up about 0.24%. The sequencing input was PBMCs. These receptor sequences come from a boy aged 5 to 17 in good health and CMV-seronegative.

This chain connects TRBV18 to TRBJ1-2; perhaps TRBD1 as D (6 bases). With 3 bases removed from V and 2 bases from J, the gap between germline ends came to 13 bases. This CDR3 spans 15 amino acids. Per germline, CDR1 KGHSH and CDR2 LQKENI. This chain's CDR3 is CASSPAGVQNYGYTF. In DNA, the CDR3 is TGTGCCAGCTCACCGGCAGGGGTCCAAAACTATGGCTACACCTTC.

The chain links TRBV6-6 to TRBJ1-2, with D possibly TRBD1 on 6 matching bases. The CDR3 has 13 residues. CDR1 is MNHNY and CDR2 is SVGAGI in the germline V gene (reference sequence). V lost 7 bases and J 6 bases, leaving 15 bases between the germline ends. The CDR3 here is CASTPGQFDGYTF. CDR3 nucleotide sequence: TGTGCCAGCACCCCAGGACAGTTCGATGGCTACACCTTC.

The rearrangement joins TRBV7-9 to TRBJ1-1; D gene ambiguous. This CDR3 contains 15 residues. V lost 0 bases and J lost 0, with 8 bases in between. Germline V gene sequence: CDR1 SEHNR, CDR2 FQNEAQ (reference sequence). This CDR3 is CASSLAAGVNTEAFF. The DNA of the CDR3 is TGTGCCAGCAGCTTAGCTGCCGGGGTGAACACTGAAGCTTTCTTT.

A few counts support this clone. The chain combines TRBV7-2 with TRBJ1-1, with D hard to call. Deletions cut 3 bases from V and 1 base from J, with 9 bases between. Germline values: CDR1 SGHTA, CDR2 FQGNSA. The CDR3 contains 14 residues. The CDR3 DNA sequence: TGTGCCAGCAGCTTCACTCCCGGGAACACTGAAGCTTTCTTT. As protein: CASSFTPGNTEAFF.

This clone was seen more than once but under ten times. The V and J genes are TRBV4-3 and TRBJ1-1, with D possibly matching TRBD1 (5 bases). There are 16 residues in the CDR3. V was trimmed by 0 bases and J by 1 base, leaving 12 bases between them. Germline CDR1 reads LGHNA; CDR2 reads YSLEER. CDR3 nucleotides: TGCGCCAGCAGCCAAGATGACCGGAGGGGGAACACTGAAGCTTTCTTT. Encoded protein: CASSQDDRRGNTEAFF.

The V call is TRBV7-2, the J call TRBJ1-5; D is unresolved. The CDR3 is 12 residues long. Germline CDR1 reads SGHTA; CDR2 reads FQGNSA. V lost 5 bases to trimming and J lost 6 bases, with 8 bases between them. CDR3 DNA: TGTGCCAGCAGCCCACCAGGTCAGCCCCAGCATTTT. Residues: CASSPPGQPQHF.

J is TRBJ2-1 and V is TRBV5-6; the match to TRBD2 covers 9 bases. J gave up 6 bases and V 1 base, and 11 bases lay outside the gene matches. CDR1 SGHDT and CDR2 YYEEEE come from the germline V gene. This CDR3 spans 17 amino acids. The CDR3 coding sequence is TGTGCCAGCAGCTTGTTGTTTTCGGCGGGAGGGCGCAATGAGCAGTTCTTC. Its protein product is CASSLLFSAGGRNEQFF. The entire variable domain, with the rest obtained from reference TRBV5-6 and TRBJ2-1, is as follows: DAGVTQSPTHLIKTRGQQVTLRCSPKSGHDTVSWYQQALGQGPQFIFQYYEEEERQRGNFPDRFSGHQFPNYSSELNVNALLLGDSALYLCASSLLFSAGGRNEQFFGPGTRLTVL.

The chain couples TRBV19 to TRBJ2-3; 9 nucleotides line up with TRBD2. In germline, CDR1 is LNHDA, CDR2 SQIVND (reference sequence). This CDR3 contains 15 residues. Germline trimming cut 8 bases from V and 1 base from J; bases unmatched to any gene: 7. Written as DNA, the CDR3 is TGTGCCAGTGGGCCGGGACTAGCCCGCACAGATACGCAGTATTTT. It codes for CASGPGLARTDTQYF.

This rearrangement joins TRBV5-4 to TRBJ2-5; weak D call: TRBD2 (6 bases). The CDR3 runs 15 residues. Germline-derived CDR1 and CDR2 are SGHNT and YYREEE (reference sequence). V was shortened by 3 bases and J by 3 bases, with 15 bases between the two germline ends. CDR3 bases: TGTGCCAGCAGCTGGGATAGCGGAGTTAAAGAGACCCAGTACTTC. Translating it yields CASSWDSGVKETQYF.

V and J are TRBV7-3 and TRBJ1-5; 8 nucleotides align to TRBD1. The germline CDR1 and CDR2 sequences are SGHTA and FQGTGA. J lost 2 bases, V lost 5 bases, and 11 bases had no gene match. This CDR3 has 17 amino acids. The CDR3 DNA is TGTGCCAGCAGCCGACGCGACAGGGGTATTCGCAATCAGCCCCAGCATTTT. Its protein product is CASSRRDRGIRNQPQHF.

The chain links TRBV5-1 to TRBJ2-2, with no clear D. Trimming removed 4 bases at V and 2 bases at J, with 12 bases between. The length of the CDR3 is 15 residues. The germline CDR1 and CDR2 sequences are SGHRS and YFSETQ. DNA of the CDR3: TGCGCCAGCAGCATACGCCCAGAAAACACCGGGGAGCTGTTTTTT. Residues: CASSIRPENTGELFF.

The chain employs TRBV18 and TRBJ2-1; 7 positions agree with TRBD1. Germline V gene lookup returns CDR1 KGHSH and CDR2 LQKENI. This CDR3 comprises 15 residues. The V gene end was trimmed by 6 bases and the J gene end by 7 bases; junction bases not matched to a gene: 12. CDR3 nucleotides: TGTGCCAGCTCCCAGGGGGTTGGTAATCAAAATGAGCAGTTCTTC. This translates into CASSQGVGNQNEQFF.

This clone was seen once. The chain uses TRBV6-5 and TRBJ2-5, with 12 bases identical to TRBD2. Germline V lookup: CDR1 MNHEY, CDR2 SVGAGI. The CDR3 extends over 14 amino acids. V was pared by 6 bases and J by 4 bases, with 3 bases of the junction left unmatched. The CDR3: CASRLAGGPETQYF. The CDR3 DNA is TGTGCCAGCAGACTAGCGGGGGGCCCAGAGACCCAGTACTTC.

This clone was picked up one time. The chain couples TRBV7-9 to TRBJ2-5; D gene uncertain. The CDR3 extends over 13 amino acids. Germline V gene sequence: CDR1 SEHNR, CDR2 FQNEAQ (reference sequence). V lost 3 bases to trimming and J lost 1 base, with 6 bases between them. The CDR3 sequence: CASSFGFQETQYF. CDR3 coding DNA: TGTGCCAGCAGCTTCGGTTTCCAAGAGACCCAGTACTTC.

The rearrangement links TRBV9 to TRBJ1-2; 11 bases fit TRBD1. The CDR3 totals 15 residues. Looked up from germline, CDR1 is SGDLS and CDR2 is YYNGEE. Trimming at V came to 3 bases and at J to 5 bases, leaving 6 bases not matched to a gene. CDR3 in DNA: TGTGCCAGCAGCGCCCGCCGGGACAGGGGGTATGGCTACACCTTC. This translates into CASSARRDRGYGYTF.

The chain is built from TRBV19 and TRBJ2-7, with D perhaps TRBD1 (6 bases). V shed 3 bases and J shed 6 bases, with 15 bases lying between them. The length of the CDR3 is 14 residues. Germline lookup yields CDR1 LNHDA and CDR2 SQIVND (reference sequence). The CDR3 DNA reads TGTGCCAGTAGTATTGAGTTGGGGGCGAGCGAGCAGTACTTC. Encoded protein: CASSIELGASEQYF. Drawing the rest from reference TRBV19 and TRBJ2-7, the complete variable domain is DGGITQSPKYLFRKEGQNVTLSCEQNLNHDAMYWYRQDPGQGLRLIYYSQIVNDFQKGDIAEGYSVSREKKESFPLTVTSAQKNPTAFYLCASSIELGASEQYFGPGTRLTVT.

This rearrangement joins TRBV6-5 to TRBJ2-5; no firm D call. Germline V CDR1 and CDR2: MNHEY, SVGAGI. The CDR3 is made up of 11 amino acids. Trimming shortened V by 5 bases and J by 3 bases, and 4 bases separated the two germline ends. CDR3 coding DNA: TGTGCCAGCAGTCAAAAAGAGACCCAGTACTTC. Its translation: CASSQKETQYF.

V and J are TRBV5-8 and TRBJ1-3, with 7 nucleotides matching TRBD1. This CDR3 comprises 16 residues. Trimming at V came to 0 bases and at J to 4 bases, leaving 7 bases not matched to a gene. Germline lookup yields CDR1 SGHTS and CDR2 YDEGEE. Here the CDR3 reads CASSLADRELGNTIYF. CDR3 DNA sequence: TGTGCCAGCAGCTTGGCCGACAGGGAATTAGGAAACACCATATATTTT.

The chain employs TRBV7-2 and TRBJ1-5; 9 bases line up with TRBD1. The CDR3 loop spans 15 amino acids. With V trimmed by 5 bases and J by 5 bases, 7 bases remained unmatched. Germline CDR1 and CDR2: SGHTA and FQGNSA. CDR3 sequence reads: CASSPTGTGYQPQHF. Written as DNA, the CDR3 is TGTGCCAGCAGCCCCACGGGGACAGGGTATCAGCCCCAGCATTTT.

CDR3 region: CASSLAEMQAQEQYF. The CDR3 nucleotides are TGCGCCAGCAGCTTGGCGGAAATGCAGGCCCAGGAGCAGTACTTC. J is TRBJ2-7 and V is TRBV5-1; D ambiguous. The germline V and J ends were trimmed by 0 bases and 7 bases, with 17 bases remaining between them. Germline V CDR1 and CDR2: SGHRS, YFSETQ. This CDR3 contains 15 residues.

V and J are TRBV30 and TRBJ1-6, with a weak D call TRBD1 (6 bases). The V end was cut by 2 bases, the J end by 7 bases, with 15 bases between. CDR1 is GTSNPN, CDR2 SVGIG, per germline (reference sequence). The CDR3 consists of 15 residues. Here the CDR3 reads CAWSPPGAENSPLHF. In DNA, the CDR3 is TGTGCCTGGAGTCCCCCAGGGGCGGAGAATTCACCCCTCCACTTT.

This chain connects TRBV19 to TRBJ1-1, with a possible D match to TRBD1 (5 bases). The CDR3 extends over 13 amino acids. CDR1 and CDR2 (germline): LNHDA, SQIVND (reference sequence). V dropped 3 bases and J dropped 3 bases, with 8 bases sitting between them. The CDR3 reads CASSMARDTEAFF. The DNA of the CDR3 is TGTGCCAGTAGTATGGCCAGGGACACTGAAGCTTTCTTT.